Presented here are 17 T cell receptor beta chains from one specimen sequenced in a study of cytomegalovirus exposure and HLA in healthy donors. The study ran its PCR with 60 Vbeta and 13 Jbeta primers. Some clones are missing from TCRdb's copy, which holds only in-frame ones; the method was immunoSEQ multiplex PCR. The data contain about 57,000 clones, 70% to 90% of them singletons. Sequencing used PBMCs. The receptors were sampled from a male donor in good health and CMV-seronegative.

The CDR3 spells CASSRADTGELFF. In DNA, the CDR3 is TGTGCCAGCAGTCGAGCGGACACCGGGGAGCTGTTTTTT. The chain has TRBV28 and TRBJ2-2, with D possibly matching TRBD2 (5 bases). The germline V and J ends were trimmed by 5 bases and 3 bases, with 7 bases remaining between them. The CDR3 is 13 residues long. Per germline, CDR1 MDHEN and CDR2 SYDVKM. The whole variable domain, filled in from reference TRBV28 and TRBJ2-2, reads DVKVTQSSRYLVKRTGEKVFLECVQDMDHENMFWYRQDPGLGLRLIYFSYDVKMKEKGDIPEGYSVSREKKERFSLILESASTNQTSMYLCASSRADTGELFFGEGSRLTVL.

The chain recombines TRBV5-1 with TRBJ1-2; 8 positions agree with TRBD1. In germline, CDR1 is SGHRS, CDR2 YFSETQ. The trim removed 2 bases at V and 5 bases at J, leaving 8 bases unmatched. The CDR3 runs to 15 residues. CDR3 region: CASSLGQGATYGYTF. In DNA, the CDR3 is TGCGCCAGCAGCTTAGGACAGGGAGCGACGTATGGCTACACCTTC. The full variable domain, with the rest looked up from reference TRBV5-1 and TRBJ1-2, is KAGVTQTPRYLIKTRGQQVTLSCSPISGHRSVSWYQQTPGQGLQFLFEYFSETQRNKGNFPGRFSGRQFSNSRSEMNVSTLELGDSALYLCASSLGQGATYGYTFGSGTRLTVV.

The chain joins TRBV9 to TRBJ2-2, with 7 bases matching TRBD1. V lost 4 bases and J lost 3; bases outside the gene matches: 6. The germline gives CDR1 SGDLS, CDR2 YYNGEE. The CDR3 has 15 residues. The CDR3 DNA reads TGTGCCAGCAGCACACAGGGGACGTACACCGGGGAGCTGTTTTTT. This sequence encodes CASSTQGTYTGELFF.

The chain links TRBV5-4 to TRBJ2-7; 9 bases map to TRBD1. The CDR3 is 14 amino acids. The V and J ends lost 0 bases and 4 bases, in that order; junction bases with no gene match: 2. The germline CDR1 and CDR2 sequences are SGHNT and YYREEE (reference sequence). CDR3 protein: CASSLGQGGYEQYF. The CDR3 DNA sequence: TGTGCCAGCAGCTTGGGACAGGGGGGGTACGAGCAGTACTTC.

The chain joins TRBV6-6 to TRBJ2-2, with 8 bases lining up with TRBD1. Trimming removed 4 bases from V and 4 bases from J; junction bases left unmatched: 5. The length of the CDR3 is 15 residues. CDR1 and CDR2 from the germline V gene are MNHNY and SVGAGI (reference sequence). The CDR3 region is CASSWTGLATGELFF. The DNA of the CDR3 is TGTGCCAGCAGTTGGACAGGGCTGGCCACCGGGGAGCTGTTTTTT.

This chain links TRBV18 with TRBJ1-2; tentative D call: TRBD1 (5 bases). Trimming stripped 3 bases from V and 7 bases from J, with 18 bases between. CDR3 length: 15 residues. Germline CDR1 KGHSH, CDR2 LQKENI. The CDR3 sequence is CASSPETGSTGGYTF. CDR3 in DNA: TGTGCCAGCTCACCCGAAACAGGATCCACGGGTGGCTACACCTTC.

V usage is TRBV10-2 and J usage is TRBJ2-5; no definite D call. The CDR3 sequence is 11 residues long. V lost 6 bases and J 0 bases, leaving 2 bases between the germline ends. Germline values: CDR1 WSHSY, CDR2 SAAADI. Here the CDR3 reads CASSYQETQYF. The CDR3 DNA reads as TGCGCCAGCAGCTACCAAGAGACCCAGTACTTC.

This clone has a handful of counts. The chain has TRBV19 and TRBJ1-5; D may be TRBD1 (5 bases). The V and J ends lost 2 bases and 4 bases respectively, with 18 bases between them. CDR3 length: 17 residues. Germline CDR1 LNHDA, CDR2 SQIVND (reference sequence). The CDR3 loop reads CASSISGKSLSNQPQHF. The CDR3 nucleotides read TGTGCCAGTAGTATATCAGGGAAATCTCTATCTAATCAGCCCCAGCATTTT.

The rearrangement joins TRBV6-6 to TRBJ1-6; D uncertain. The germline V and J ends were trimmed by 0 bases and 6 bases, with 6 bases remaining between them. Germline CDR1 MNHNY, CDR2 SVGAGI (reference sequence). This CDR3 region has 14 residues. The CDR3 coding sequence is TGTGCCAGCAGTTACTCGACTGGTAATTCACCCCTCCACTTT. Translation: CASSYSTGNSPLHF.

The chain employs TRBV9 and TRBJ2-2; D is ambiguous. V was pared by 5 bases and J by 0 bases, with 5 bases between. This CDR3 has 13 amino acids. Germline V lookup: CDR1 SGDLS, CDR2 YYNGEE. CDR3 sequence: CASSTANTGELFF. CDR3 bases: TGTGCCAGCAGTACAGCGAACACCGGGGAGCTGTTTTTT.

The chain recombines TRBV6-5 with TRBJ1-4, with a weak D call TRBD1 (6 bases). Trimming removed 6 bases at V and 8 bases at J, with 16 bases between. Germline values: CDR1 MNHEY, CDR2 SVGAGI. The CDR3 extends over 14 amino acids. The CDR3 reads CASRDGGREEKLFF. The CDR3 nucleotides read TGTGCCAGCAGGGACGGGGGGCGCGAAGAAAAACTGTTTTTT.

The V call is TRBV9, the J call TRBJ1-6; perhaps TRBD1 as D (5 bases). V was pared by 3 bases and J by 7 bases, with 11 bases between. CDR1 SGDLS and CDR2 YYNGEE come from the germline V gene. CDR3 length equals 14 residues. The CDR3 loop is CASSGGHGNSPLHF. The CDR3 DNA sequence: TGTGCCAGCAGCGGTGGACACGGGAATTCACCCCTCCACTTT.

This chain connects TRBV30 to TRBJ2-5; a weak D match, TRBD1 (5 bases). The germline V and J ends were trimmed by 5 bases and 3 bases, with 13 bases remaining between them. Germline V gives CDR1 GTSNPN, CDR2 SVGIG (reference sequence). The CDR3 consists of 13 residues. The DNA of the CDR3 is TGTGCCTGGTGGACGGCAGGGAAAGAGACCCAGTACTTC. Amino acids: CAWWTAGKETQYF.

This clone was found once. The V gene is TRBV5-4, the J gene TRBJ1-2; possibly TRBD1 for D (6 bases). The ends were cut back, 2 bases at V and 0 bases at J, with 11 bases in the middle. Germline loops: CDR1 SGHNT, CDR2 YYREEE (reference sequence). This CDR3 is built from 15 residues. The CDR3: CASSFNRDSNYGYTF. The CDR3 DNA is TGTGCCAGCAGCTTCAACAGGGATTCTAACTATGGCTACACCTTC.

The chain carries TRBV30 and TRBJ1-2, with 9 bases aligning to TRBD1. This CDR3 contains 15 residues. CDR1 is GTSNPN, CDR2 SVGIG, per germline (reference sequence). Trimming took 2 bases from V and 3 from J; bases not matched to a gene: 7. In DNA form, the CDR3 reads TGTGCCTGGAGTAAGGGGACAGGGATGGACTATGGCTACACCTTC. Amino acid sequence: CAWSKGTGMDYGYTF.

This clone was counted between two and nine times. The chain combines TRBV7-8 with TRBJ2-1; 10 bases fit TRBD1. Unmatched junction bases numbered 4, after V lost 6 bases and J lost 2 bases. CDR1 is SGHVS, CDR2 FQNEAQ, per germline. This CDR3 comprises 15 residues. CDR3 DNA sequence: TGTGCCAGCAGGCCGGACAGGGGGGCCTACAATGAGCAGTTCTTC. Translating gives CASRPDRGAYNEQFF.

The chain combines TRBV18 with TRBJ1-2; D is unresolved. Germline lookup yields CDR1 KGHSH and CDR2 LQKENI. V gave up 3 bases and J gave up 2 bases, with 10 bases separating them. The CDR3 is 14 amino acids. In nucleotides, the CDR3 is TGTGCCAGCTCACCGCAGATGGAGAACTATGGCTACACCTTC. This codes for CASSPQMENYGYTF.